The 16 T cell receptor beta chains below all came from one sample that was sequenced in a study of glioma-infiltrating T cells. TCR alpha and beta CDR3 regions were amplified from RNA using iRepertoire nested multiplex PCR. TCRdb re-derived calls from the multiplex PCR reads in MiXCR, one entry per CDR3 protein. The sample lists a few hundred thousand distinct CDR3 sequences; around 38% were seen once. Sequencing used glioma tissue, nonneoplastic brain tissue, or PBMCs (not recorded which). These receptors were obtained from a human donor with low-grade glioma or glioblastoma, undergoing nonglioma brain surgery, or in good health (not recorded which).

The chain carries TRBV7-3 and TRBJ1-4, with a possible D match to TRBD1 (5 bases). Germline CDR1 and CDR2: SGHTA and FQGTGA. The length of the CDR3 is 16 residues. V lost 1 base to trimming and J lost 5 bases, with 14 bases between them. In nucleotides, the CDR3 is TGTGCCAGCAGCTTAAGCCCGACAGACCAAAATGAAAAACTGTTTTTT. Its translation is CASSLSPTDQNEKLFF.

The chain has TRBV7-9 and TRBJ2-1; no clear D. V lost 7 bases and J lost 5, with 9 bases in between. From germline, CDR1 is SEHNR and CDR2 FQNEAQ (reference sequence). This CDR3 has 12 residues. The CDR3 protein is CASKGGHNEQFF. As DNA, the CDR3 is TGTGCCAGCAAAGGTGGGCACAATGAGCAGTTCTTC.

This clonotype is a singleton in its sample. This may stem from a read error, because a much larger clone lies one nucleotide away. V and J are TRBV28 and TRBJ1-1; D possibly corresponds to TRBD1 (5 bases). Looked up from germline, CDR1 is MDHEN and CDR2 is SYDVKM. V gave up 8 bases and J gave up 1 base, with 20 bases separating them. The CDR3 is 16 residues long. This CDR3 is CASGLETVKSNTEAFF. CDR3 DNA sequence: TGTGCCAGCGGTCTGGAGACAGTCAAGTCGAACACTGAAGCTTTCTTT.

A word on this clonotype: With a much larger clone just one base away, this may be a read error. This chain joins TRBV7-2 and TRBJ2-7; tentatively, D is TRBD1 or TRBD2 (5 bases each). V was trimmed by 4 bases and J by 4 bases, leaving 14 bases between them. This CDR3 is built from 14 residues. Per germline, CDR1 SGHTA and CDR2 FQGNSA. DNA of the CDR3: TGTGCCAGCAGCTGCCAGGGTAGGACTTACGAGCAGTACTTC. Translating it yields CASSCQGRTYEQYF. Combining the CDR3 with reference TRBV7-2 and TRBJ2-7 gives the whole variable domain GAGVSQSPSNKVTEKGKDVELRCDPISGHTALYWYRQSLGQGLEFLIYFQGNSAPDKSGLPSDRFSAERTGGSVSTLTIQRTQQEDSAVYLCASSCQGRTYEQYFGPGTRLTVT.

This sequence joins TRBV28 and TRBJ2-7; 9 positions match TRBD1. From germline, CDR1 is MDHEN and CDR2 SYDVKM. This CDR3 region has 16 residues. With V trimmed by 6 bases and J by 6 bases, 15 bases remained unmatched. The CDR3 sequence: CASSQAGGQGLGEQYF. The CDR3, as DNA: TGTGCCAGCAGCCAGGCGGGTGGACAGGGGTTGGGCGAGCAGTACTTC.

This clonotype came up once. A read error is possible here, since a much larger clone lies one base away. The chain combines TRBV7-9 with TRBJ1-2; 8 bases fit TRBD1. The CDR3 is 14 amino acids. CDR1 is SEHNR, CDR2 FQNEAQ, per germline (reference sequence). CDR3 in DNA: TGTGCCAGCAGCCCTGGACAGGGCGGCTATCGCTACACCTTC. It codes for CASSPGQGGYRYTF.

About this clonotype itself: At one boundary the junction diverges from the germline segment, which might be a read error. This chain uses TRBV28 with TRBJ2-1; 12 positions match TRBD2. The V gene's germline CDR1 is MDHEN and CDR2 SYDVKM. CDR3 length: 18 amino acids. In nucleotides, the CDR3 is TGTGCCAGCAGTTTATCAAGGGGCAGGACTAGCGGGACCGATGAGAAGTTCTTC. It specifies CASSLSRGRTSGTDEKFF. Complete variable domain (other parts from reference TRBV28 and TRBJ2-1): DVKVTQSSRYLVKRTGEKVFLECVQDMDHENMFWYRQDPGLGLRLIYFSYDVKMKEKGDIPEGYSVSREKKERFSLILESASTNQTSMYLCASSLSRGRTSGTDEKFFGPGTRLTVL.

In regard to this clonotype: The junction differs from germline at one of its ends, possibly a read error. This sequence joins TRBV27 and TRBJ2-2; tentatively, D is TRBD1 (6 bases). The CDR3 has 15 amino acids. Germline values: CDR1 MNHEY, CDR2 SMNVEV (reference sequence). The CDR3 protein is CASSLGDRNTEELFF. CDR3 nucleotide sequence: TGTGCCAGCAGTTTAGGCGACAGGAACACCGAGGAGCTGTTTTTT.

This clonotype appeared many times. The gene calls are TRBV28 and TRBJ1-2; D might be TRBD1 (6 bases). The CDR3 is 13 residues long. The V end was cut by 7 bases, the J end by 7 bases, with 16 bases between. Germline CDR1 reads MDHEN; CDR2 reads SYDVKM. The CDR3 spells CASTSGGIGGYTF. CDR3 coding DNA: TGTGCCAGCACCTCCGGGGGCATTGGTGGCTACACCTTC.

This clonotype was counted a few times. The V call is TRBV12-3 or TRBV12-4, the J call TRBJ2-7; TRBD2 aligns across 8 bases. V gave up 3 bases and J gave up 4 bases; unmatched junction bases: 2. The CDR3 runs to 13 residues. The CDR3, as DNA: TGTGCCAGCAGTTTCGGGGGGGTTTACGAGCAGTACTTC. Translation gives CASSFGGVYEQYF.

Regarding this clonotype: Given a much more abundant clone one base away, this may be a read error. The chain couples TRBV27 to TRBJ2-7, with TRBD1 matching over 8 bases. The V gene's germline CDR1 is MNHEY and CDR2 SMNVEV (reference sequence). The ends lost 5 bases at V and 7 bases at J; junction bases unmatched: 4. This CDR3 spans 12 amino acids. The chain's CDR3 is CASSPGQAEQYF. DNA of the CDR3: TGTGCCAGCAGTCCGGGACAGGCTGAGCAGTACTTC.

The chain links TRBV20-1 to TRBJ2-1, with D possibly being TRBD1 or TRBD2 (7 bases each). Germline V gene data show CDR1 as DFQATT and CDR2 as SNEGSKA (reference sequence). The CDR3 runs to 15 residues. V lost 6 bases, J lost 4 bases, and 19 bases lay in between. The CDR3 is CSAERGGGAYNEQFF. The CDR3 DNA sequence: TGCAGTGCCGAGAGGGGAGGGGGCGCGTACAATGAGCAGTTCTTC.

Details on this clonotype: At one boundary the junction diverges from the germline segment, which might be a read error. The rearrangement uses TRBV7-9 and TRBJ2-7, with TRBD1 matching over 7 bases. Germline-derived CDR1 and CDR2 are SEHNR and FQNEAQ (reference sequence). The CDR3 covers 13 residues. The CDR3, as DNA: TGTACCAGCACCAGCTACAGGGGATACGAGCAGTACTTC. It specifies CTSTSYRGYEQYF. The full variable domain, in which reference TRBV7-9 and TRBJ2-7 provide the parts outside the CDR3, is DTGVSQNPRHKITKRGQNVTFRCDPISEHNRLYWYRQTLGQGPEFLTYFQNEAQLEKSRLLSDRFSAERPKGSFSTLEIQRTEQGDSAMYLCTSTSYRGYEQYFGPGTRLTVT.

The V call is TRBV3-1, the J call TRBJ1-2, with unresolved D. Looked up from germline, CDR1 is LGHDT and CDR2 is YNNKEL (reference sequence). Trimming took 1 base from V and 7 from J, leaving 10 bases between them. The CDR3 is 13 amino acids. The CDR3 is CASSQVSGFGYTF. In nucleotides, the CDR3 is TGTGCCAGCAGCCAAGTATCCGGCTTTGGCTACACCTTC.

A word on this clonotype: The final CDR3 position lacks the conserved phenylalanine or tryptophan, pointing to a likely read error. The chain combines TRBV5-6 with TRBJ1-2; the D is unclear. This CDR3 is 14 amino acids long. The germline V and J ends were trimmed by 3 bases and 4 bases, with 13 bases remaining between them. CDR1 and CDR2 from the germline V gene are SGHDT and YYEEEE. CDR3 protein: CASSSPGGSYGYTL. For the CDR3, the DNA is TGTGCCAGCAGCTCCCCCGGCGGGTCCTATGGCTACACCCTC.

This clonotype was counted a few times. The J gene is TRBJ2-7, the V gene TRBV6-5, with D uncertain. The CDR3 length is 16 residues. The V gene lost 6 bases and the J gene lost 2 bases, with 20 bases spanning the gap. Germline-derived CDR1 and CDR2 are MNHEY and SVGAGI. CDR3 DNA sequence: TGTGCCAGCAGCCTCACCGACATGGGGTACCCCTACGAGCAGTACTTC. Protein product: CASSLTDMGYPYEQYF.